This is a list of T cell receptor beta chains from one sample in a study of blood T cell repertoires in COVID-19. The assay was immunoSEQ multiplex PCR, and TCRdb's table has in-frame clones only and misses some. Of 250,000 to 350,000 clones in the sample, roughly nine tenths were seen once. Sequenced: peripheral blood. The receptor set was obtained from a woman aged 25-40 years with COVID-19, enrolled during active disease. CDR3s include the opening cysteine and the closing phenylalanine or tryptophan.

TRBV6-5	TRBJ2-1	CATKTSGILDEQFF
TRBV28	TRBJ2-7	CASSLVGYEQYF
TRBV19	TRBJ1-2	CASTNSGTGGAVDGYTF
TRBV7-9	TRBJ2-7	CASSNLAGGRFIEQYF
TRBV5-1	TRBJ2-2	CASSYLAGGPSGELFF
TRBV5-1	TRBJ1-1	CASSLGQEYTEAFF
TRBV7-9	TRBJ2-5	CASSPGTSGSETQYF
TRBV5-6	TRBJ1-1	CASSLQQGLNTEAFF
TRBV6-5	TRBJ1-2	CASGQGRFNYGYTF
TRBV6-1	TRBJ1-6	CASSEAPTGYNSPLHF
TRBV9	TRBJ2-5	CASSAPSGYHQETQYF
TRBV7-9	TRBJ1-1	CASSLGNGNTEAFF
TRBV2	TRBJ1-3	CASGQERNGNTIYF
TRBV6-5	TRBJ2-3	CASRTGASTDTQYF
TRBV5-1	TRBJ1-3	CASSSRTGSKGNTIYF
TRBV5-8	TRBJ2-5	CASSRGNSQETQYF
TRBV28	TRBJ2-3	CASKRGFTDTQYF
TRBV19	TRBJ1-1	CASSSAGAGTEAFF
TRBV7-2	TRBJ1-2	CASSLQADGLTNYGYTF
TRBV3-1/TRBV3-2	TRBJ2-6	CASSSWTGSSGANVLTF
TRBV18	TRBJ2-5	CASSPPSGQETQYF
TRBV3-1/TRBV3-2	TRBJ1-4	CASSLGPSAVELFF
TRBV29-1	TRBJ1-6	CSVRTGGNSPLHF
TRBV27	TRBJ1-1	CASSSGPYEAFF
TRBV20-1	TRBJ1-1	CSAEDRAPFF
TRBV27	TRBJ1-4	CASSIRGFAEKLFF
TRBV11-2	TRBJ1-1	CASSFTGTGGTEAFF
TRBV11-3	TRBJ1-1	CASSLRGGNTEAFF
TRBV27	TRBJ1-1	CASSASGGKNTEAFF
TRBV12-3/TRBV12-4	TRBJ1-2	CASTLAGRYGYTF
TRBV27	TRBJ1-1	CASSLIPTGTEAFF
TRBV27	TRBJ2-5	CASSLSPSNVGTQYF
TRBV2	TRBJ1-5	CASRPVMAGQPQHF
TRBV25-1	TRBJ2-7	CASSDTPYEQYF
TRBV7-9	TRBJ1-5	CASSADRGDQPQHF
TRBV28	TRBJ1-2	CASRPMTEFYGYTF
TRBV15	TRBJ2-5	CATSRDRAEETQYF
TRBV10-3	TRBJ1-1	CAISRTGGTGTEAFF
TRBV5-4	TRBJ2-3	CASSLNLDTDTQYF
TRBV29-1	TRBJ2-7	CSVVPWRGQMNEQYF
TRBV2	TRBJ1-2	CASSEIRGSGYTF
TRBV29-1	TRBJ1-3	CSARSGTGRNTIYF
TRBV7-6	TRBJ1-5	CASSSRTRGNQPQHF
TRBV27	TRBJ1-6	CASSFGTGKGSPLHF
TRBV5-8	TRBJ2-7	CASSLDRGLEQYF
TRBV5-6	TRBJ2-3	CASSQGGRATDTQYF
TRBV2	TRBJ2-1	CASRRSAGAYNEQFF
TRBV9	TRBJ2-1	CASSALNARYNEQFF
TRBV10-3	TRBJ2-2	CAISPGTANTGELFF
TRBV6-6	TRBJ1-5	CASSYSGQPNQPQHF
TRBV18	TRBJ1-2	CASSGTGGDGYTF
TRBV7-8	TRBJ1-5	CASSLANRGGNQPQHF
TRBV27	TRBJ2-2	CASSLSPQGGTGELFF